Listed below are T cell receptor beta chains from one sample, sequenced in a study of blood T cell repertoires in COVID-19. Clones were read by immunoSEQ multiplex PCR, and TCRdb kept only the in-frame ones, dropping some. The sample has 91,000 or so clones; 82% are singletons. What was sequenced was peripheral blood. Receptor source: a man aged 50-59 years with active or convalescent COVID-19. The CDR3 runs from the conserved cysteine through the conserved F or W. A D gene is named only where the DNA matches it firmly. Clone sizes are given selectively: once, few, many, or a class where the clone is expanded.

cdr3_nt | cdr3_aa | v_call | clone_size | j_call | d_call
TGTGCCAGCAGCCAAGGTAGATTCAGGGGTTCACCCCTCCACTTT | CASSQGRFRGSPLHF | TRBV14 | . | TRBJ1-6 | .
TGTGCCAGCAGTGAAGAGGTTAACCTAGCTGATACGCAGTATTTT | CASSEEVNLADTQYF | TRBV2 | . | TRBJ2-3 | .
TGTGCCACCAGTGTGGCTAGCGGGGGGCTCGGGGAGCTGTTTTTT | CATSVASGGLGELFF | TRBV24-1 | . | TRBJ2-2 | TRBD2
TGTGCCAGCAGCTTGGGGACAGGGGATAACTTGCAGTTCTTC | CASSLGTGDNLQFF | TRBV5-8 | . | TRBJ2-1 | TRBD1
TGCAGCGTTTGGACTAGCGGGATTTTCTACGAGCAGTACTTC | CSVWTSGIFYEQYF | TRBV29-1 | . | TRBJ2-7 | TRBD2
TGTGCCAGCAGCAGCGCCCGGGACAGGGCCACTGAAGCTTTCTTT | CASSSARDRATEAFF | TRBV5-6 | once | TRBJ1-1 | TRBD1
TGTGCCAGCAGCTCCGACGACAGCAATGAGCAGTTCTTC | CASSSDDSNEQFF | TRBV11-3 | . | TRBJ2-1 | .
TGTGCCACCAGTGAAAACAGGGGCGCCGGGGAGCTGTTTTTT | CATSENRGAGELFF | TRBV24-1 | . | TRBJ2-2 | TRBD1
TGTGCCAGCATTGGACAAGAAGGGTCACCCCTCCACTTT | CASIGQEGSPLHF | TRBV28 | . | TRBJ1-6 | .
TGCGCCCGCAGCCGTAGGGGGGGGCGGGGGCGCAAGTCTAGCACAGATACGCAGTATTTT | CARSRRGGRGRKSSTDTQYF | TRBV4-3 | . | TRBJ2-3 | .
TGTGCCATCAGTGACCCGGTCAGGGCAGGGGGAGAGGATACGCAGTATTTT | CAISDPVRAGGEDTQYF | TRBV10-3 | . | TRBJ2-3 | TRBD1